This T cell receptor (beta chain) originates from a study of OX40 agonist ivuxolimab in advanced cancers. At the level of the study: Patients were roughly 83% male with ages roughly 23 to 85, mean about 60. Three patients got partial responses; one had hepatocellular carcinoma and two had cutaneous melanoma. Study results and caveats: Expanded clones were, on average, more numerous in CD8+ T cells than in CD4+.

This table comes from immunoSEQ multiplex PCR, and its TCRdb copy is limited to in-frame clones, with some not included. The sample lists around 50,000 clones, approximately 89% seen once, with roughly 12% in the top ten. The germline V gene encodes CDR1 SNHLY and CDR2 FYNNEI. The CDR3 consists of 12 residues. V was clipped by 6 bases and J by 4 bases, with 9 bases between them. With regard to this clone: Its antigen remains unidentified.

The specimen was CD4+ or CD8+ T cells sorted from blood, collected in a trial of the OX40 agonist ivuxolimab. This TCR derives from an adult with an advanced solid tumor such as melanoma, head and neck, liver or kidney cancer. The V call is TRBV2, the J call TRBJ1-2; maybe TRBD1 (6 bases). The CDR3 region is CASRTGIYGYTF. DNA for the CDR3: TGTGCCAGCAGGACAGGAATCTATGGCTACACCTTC.